This TCR beta chain derives from a study of cytomegalovirus exposure and HLA in healthy donors. Use of 60 Vbeta and 13 Jbeta primers characterized the PCR. The method was immunoSEQ multiplex PCR; TCRdb's version includes in-frame clones alone and lacks a portion of them. In the table there are 160,000 or so clones, over 65% of which are singletons. This clone was observed a few times. V dropped 7 bases and J dropped 2; count of bases not matched to a gene: 2. CDR3 length: 12 amino acids. Germline-derived CDR1 and CDR2 are SNHLY and FYNNEI. The sequencing input was PBMCs. The source is a woman between 40 and 55 years old in good health and CMV-seronegative. The rearrangement joins TRBV2 to TRBJ2-7; 7 positions agree with TRBD1. DNA for the CDR3: TGTGCCAGCACAGGGGGAGCCTACGAGCAGTACTTC. Its protein product is CASTGGAYEQYF.